This is a list of T cell receptor beta chains from one sample in a study of CD8 T cells in Susac syndrome. TCRdb itself ran the immunoSEQ multiplex PCR reads through MiXCR, one entry per CDR3 protein. The sample includes approximately 150,000 distinct CDR3 sequences, roughly 94% of them seen just once. The sequenced material came from CD4+ T cells from PBMCs. These receptors originate from a human donor with multiple sclerosis. CDR3s include the opening cysteine and the closing phenylalanine or tryptophan. The order of the fields is J gene, clone size, D gene, V gene, CDR3 DNA, CDR3 protein. The D gene is left open where the match is weak. Size is stated for part of the rows, as once, few or many counts, or as a class when the clone is expanded.

j_gene: TRBJ1-5; abundance: NA; d_gene: NA; v_gene: TRBV6-6; CDR3nt: TGTGCCAGCAGCCCCCTACACCGGAATAGCAATCAGCCCCAGCATTTT; CDR3aa: CASSPLHRNSNQPQHF
j_gene: TRBJ2-5; abundance: NA; d_gene: NA; v_gene: TRBV18; CDR3nt: TGTGCCAGCTCACCAACGGACCCCAGAGGGACCCAGTACTTC; CDR3aa: CASSPTDPRGTQYF
j_gene: TRBJ2-1; abundance: NA; d_gene: NA; v_gene: TRBV20-1; CDR3nt: TGCAGTGCCGCTTCACCCCGGGAGAACCACAATGAGCAGTTCTTC; CDR3aa: CSAASPRENHNEQFF
j_gene: TRBJ2-2; abundance: NA; d_gene: NA; v_gene: TRBV7-3; CDR3nt: TGTGCCAGCAGCCCAGCCCCAGGGATGGGCACCGGGGAGCTGTTTTTT; CDR3aa: CASSPAPGMGTGELFF
j_gene: TRBJ1-1; abundance: NA; d_gene: NA; v_gene: TRBV10-2; CDR3nt: TGCGCCAGCATCCGTAACAGGGACACTGAAGCTTTCTTT; CDR3aa: CASIRNRDTEAFF
j_gene: TRBJ2-7; abundance: NA; d_gene: NA; v_gene: TRBV20-1; CDR3nt: TGCAGTGCTAGAGATGCTCAGCAGTACGAGCAGTACTTC; CDR3aa: CSARDAQQYEQYF
j_gene: TRBJ2-7; abundance: once; d_gene: TRBD2; v_gene: TRBV6-5; CDR3nt: TGTGCCAGCAGCGGGCTGGCGGGAGATCTGTACGAGCAGTACTTC; CDR3aa: CASSGLAGDLYEQYF
j_gene: TRBJ1-1; abundance: NA; d_gene: NA; v_gene: TRBV20-1; CDR3nt: TGCAGTGCTTCGGGAAGGATCAACACTGAAGCTTTCTTT; CDR3aa: CSASGRINTEAFF
j_gene: TRBJ2-3; abundance: NA; d_gene: NA; v_gene: TRBV7-3; CDR3nt: TGTGCCAGCAGCTCGGTCTCATCCGATACGCAGTATTTT; CDR3aa: CASSSVSSDTQYF
j_gene: TRBJ1-1; abundance: NA; d_gene: NA; v_gene: TRBV5-6; CDR3nt: TGTGCCAGCAGCTTGGAACCGGGGGCTGGTGAAGCTTTCTTT; CDR3aa: CASSLEPGAGEAFF
j_gene: TRBJ1-1; abundance: NA; d_gene: NA; v_gene: TRBV5-4; CDR3nt: TGTGCCAGCAGCCAAATCCAGGGAGACACTGAAGCTTTCTTT; CDR3aa: CASSQIQGDTEAFF
j_gene: TRBJ2-5; abundance: NA; d_gene: NA; v_gene: TRBV3-1; CDR3nt: TGTGCCAGCAGCCACCTCGAAGAGACCCAGTACTTC; CDR3aa: CASSHLEETQYF
j_gene: TRBJ2-2; abundance: NA; d_gene: NA; v_gene: TRBV6-2/TRBV6-3; CDR3nt: TGCGGTACGGGGTGGACCGGGGAGCTGTTTTTT; CDR3aa: CGTGWTGELFF
j_gene: TRBJ2-3; abundance: NA; d_gene: NA; v_gene: TRBV19; CDR3nt: TGTGCCAGTAGGTTACAGGGAGGCACAGATACGCAGTATTTT; CDR3aa: CASRLQGGTDTQYF
j_gene: TRBJ1-2; abundance: NA; d_gene: TRBD1; v_gene: TRBV13; CDR3nt: TGTGCCAGCAGCCCCCCGACAGGGTGGAATGGCTACACCTTC; CDR3aa: CASSPPTGWNGYTF
j_gene: TRBJ2-7; abundance: NA; d_gene: TRBD1; v_gene: TRBV20-1; CDR3nt: TGCAGTGCTAGAGGGGGACAGGGTTACGAGCAGTACTTC; CDR3aa: CSARGGQGYEQYF
j_gene: TRBJ1-2; abundance: NA; d_gene: NA; v_gene: TRBV29-1; CDR3nt: TGCAGCGTTGGGCGGTGGGATGGCTACACCTTC; CDR3aa: CSVGRWDGYTF
j_gene: TRBJ2-2; abundance: NA; d_gene: NA; v_gene: TRBV29-1; CDR3nt: TGCAGCGTTGTGGGGGCGGTCACCGGGGAGCTGTTTTTT; CDR3aa: CSVVGAVTGELFF
j_gene: TRBJ2-7; abundance: NA; d_gene: TRBD2; v_gene: TRBV7-9; CDR3nt: TGTGCCAGCAGCACACTAGCGGGAGGTCGCGAGCAGTACTTC; CDR3aa: CASSTLAGGREQYF
j_gene: TRBJ2-3; abundance: once; d_gene: NA; v_gene: TRBV19; CDR3nt: TGTGCCAGTAGTAATAGCGGCCCCGGGACGCAGTATTTT; CDR3aa: CASSNSGPGTQYF
j_gene: TRBJ2-7; abundance: NA; d_gene: NA; v_gene: TRBV20-1; CDR3nt: TGCAGTGCTAGACCCAGGCCAGCCAGGGAGCAGTACTTC; CDR3aa: CSARPRPAREQYF
j_gene: TRBJ2-7; abundance: NA; d_gene: TRBD2; v_gene: TRBV5-1; CDR3nt: TGCGCCAGCAGCCGTGGGCTAGCGGCCTACGAGCAGTACTTC; CDR3aa: CASSRGLAAYEQYF
j_gene: TRBJ2-4; abundance: NA; d_gene: NA; v_gene: TRBV11-2; CDR3nt: TGTGCCAGCAGCTCCCTAAACAACATTCAGTACTTC; CDR3aa: CASSSLNNIQYF
j_gene: TRBJ2-1; abundance: once; d_gene: NA; v_gene: TRBV7-9; CDR3nt: TGTGCCAGCAGCTTAGGGGGCTGGGATGAGCAGTTCTTC; CDR3aa: CASSLGGWDEQFF
j_gene: TRBJ2-5; abundance: NA; d_gene: TRBD2; v_gene: TRBV30; CDR3nt: TGTGCCTGGAGTGGAAAGGGACTAGCGGGAGTGACCCAGTACTTC; CDR3aa: CAWSGKGLAGVTQYF
j_gene: TRBJ2-1; abundance: NA; d_gene: NA; v_gene: TRBV5-6; CDR3nt: TGTGCCAGCAGCCCGTGGCGGGCGTACAATGAGCAGTTCTTC; CDR3aa: CASSPWRAYNEQFF
j_gene: TRBJ1-4; abundance: NA; d_gene: NA; v_gene: TRBV30; CDR3nt: TGTGCCTGGAGTGTGAAGGTTAATGAAAAACTGTTTTTT; CDR3aa: CAWSVKVNEKLFF
j_gene: TRBJ1-5; abundance: NA; d_gene: NA; v_gene: TRBV30; CDR3nt: TGTGCCTGGGGGGCCTCGGGCGATCAGCCCCAGCATTTT; CDR3aa: CAWGASGDQPQHF
j_gene: TRBJ2-7; abundance: NA; d_gene: TRBD1; v_gene: TRBV29-1; CDR3nt: TGCAGCGTTGACTGGACCCAAACAGGGGGAGCCTACGAGCAGTACTTC; CDR3aa: CSVDWTQTGGAYEQYF
j_gene: TRBJ1-3; abundance: NA; d_gene: NA; v_gene: TRBV5-1; CDR3nt: TGCGCCAGCAGCTTCAATGGAGACACCATATATTTT; CDR3aa: CASSFNGDTIYF
j_gene: TRBJ2-7; abundance: NA; d_gene: NA; v_gene: TRBV30; CDR3nt: TGTGCCTGGAGCCCCAGGGGTCTACAGTGGCCCCAGTACTTC; CDR3aa: CAWSPRGLQWPQYF
j_gene: TRBJ1-1; abundance: NA; d_gene: NA; v_gene: TRBV28; CDR3nt: TGTGCCAGCAGTTTTTTCGGTGGAGCTTTCTTT; CDR3aa: CASSFFGGAFF
j_gene: TRBJ1-5; abundance: NA; d_gene: NA; v_gene: TRBV4-1; CDR3nt: TGCGCCAGCAGCCAGTCCGGGGACACAGATCAGCCCCAGCATTTT; CDR3aa: CASSQSGDTDQPQHF
j_gene: TRBJ1-3; abundance: once; d_gene: NA; v_gene: TRBV12-3/TRBV12-4; CDR3nt: TGTGCCAGCACGATACAGAGCTCTGGAAACACCATATATTTT; CDR3aa: CASTIQSSGNTIYF
j_gene: TRBJ2-3; abundance: NA; d_gene: NA; v_gene: TRBV20-1; CDR3nt: TGCAGTGTCCCGCAAAGGGATGGGGATACGCAGTATTTT; CDR3aa: CSVPQRDGDTQYF
j_gene: TRBJ1-1; abundance: NA; d_gene: NA; v_gene: TRBV5-8; CDR3nt: TGTGCCAGCAGCTTGGCCATAGCCCAGTACACTGAAGCTTTCTTT; CDR3aa: CASSLAIAQYTEAFF
j_gene: TRBJ2-1; abundance: NA; d_gene: NA; v_gene: TRBV12-3/TRBV12-4; CDR3nt: TGTGCCAGCAGTAAACTAGGACAGCTTTATAATGAGCAGTTCTTC; CDR3aa: CASSKLGQLYNEQFF
j_gene: TRBJ1-2; abundance: NA; d_gene: NA; v_gene: TRBV29-1; CDR3nt: TGCAGCGTTCAGGAGGCAGAGGGCTACACCTTC; CDR3aa: CSVQEAEGYTF
j_gene: TRBJ2-6; abundance: NA; d_gene: NA; v_gene: TRBV7-8; CDR3nt: TGTGCCAGCAGCCGGGGTGGGCTCGTTGGGGCCAACGTCCTGACTTTC; CDR3aa: CASSRGGLVGANVLTF
j_gene: TRBJ2-3; abundance: NA; d_gene: TRBD1; v_gene: TRBV19; CDR3nt: TGTGCCAGTAGTGTCCAAAGGAGACAGGGCGGGGATACGCAGTATTTT; CDR3aa: CASSVQRRQGGDTQYF
j_gene: TRBJ2-7; abundance: NA; d_gene: NA; v_gene: TRBV18; CDR3nt: TGTGCCAGCTCACTTTCGGAATCCTACGAGCAGTACTTC; CDR3aa: CASSLSESYEQYF
j_gene: TRBJ2-1; abundance: NA; d_gene: TRBD2; v_gene: TRBV3-1; CDR3nt: TGTGCCAGCAGCCCGGCGGGACTAGCGGGGGAGAATGAGCAGTTCTTC; CDR3aa: CASSPAGLAGENEQFF
j_gene: TRBJ2-7; abundance: NA; d_gene: NA; v_gene: TRBV18; CDR3nt: TGTGCCAGCTCACCGGAATGGGCAGGGACCACCTACGAGCAGTACTTC; CDR3aa: CASSPEWAGTTYEQYF
j_gene: TRBJ2-3; abundance: NA; d_gene: TRBD1; v_gene: TRBV5-4; CDR3nt: TGTGCCAGCAGGGCCGGGACAGGGCGGCCCGATACGCAGTATTTT; CDR3aa: CASRAGTGRPDTQYF
j_gene: TRBJ1-1; abundance: NA; d_gene: NA; v_gene: TRBV12-5; CDR3nt: TGTGCTAGTGGCCAGAGGGGTGGCAGCAACACTGAAGCTTTCTTT; CDR3aa: CASGQRGGSNTEAFF
j_gene: TRBJ1-3; abundance: once; d_gene: NA; v_gene: TRBV5-1; CDR3nt: TGCGCCAGCAGCTTGGATGGCGCGAGGCTTGGAAACACCATATATTTT; CDR3aa: CASSLDGARLGNTIYF
j_gene: TRBJ1-5; abundance: NA; d_gene: NA; v_gene: TRBV29-1; CDR3nt: TGCAGCGTTGTATCAAGCTACAATCAGCCCCAGCATTTT; CDR3aa: CSVVSSYNQPQHF
j_gene: TRBJ2-7; abundance: few; d_gene: TRBD1; v_gene: TRBV6-2/TRBV6-3; CDR3nt: TGTGCCAGCAGTTACTTGGGGACAGAATTCGACGAGCAGTACTTC; CDR3aa: CASSYLGTEFDEQYF
j_gene: TRBJ1-1; abundance: NA; d_gene: TRBD1; v_gene: TRBV12-3/TRBV12-4; CDR3nt: TGTGCCAGTCAGGGGGGATACACTGAAGCTTTCTTT; CDR3aa: CASQGGYTEAFF
j_gene: TRBJ1-3; abundance: NA; d_gene: NA; v_gene: TRBV20-1; CDR3nt: TGCAGTGCTTTCAGGGCCGTTGGAAACACCATATATTTT; CDR3aa: CSAFRAVGNTIYF
j_gene: TRBJ2-3; abundance: once; d_gene: TRBD1; v_gene: TRBV20-1; CDR3nt: TGCAGTGCTGGACAGGGGGGTACGCAGTATTTT; CDR3aa: CSAGQGGTQYF
j_gene: TRBJ2-2; abundance: NA; d_gene: NA; v_gene: TRBV11-2; CDR3nt: TGTGCCAGCAGCTTAAGCTTTACCGGGGAGCTGTTTTTT; CDR3aa: CASSLSFTGELFF
j_gene: TRBJ1-2; abundance: NA; d_gene: TRBD1; v_gene: TRBV2; CDR3nt: TGTGCCAGCAGTGAGAGCTTGACAGGGGTCAGAGGCTACACCTTC; CDR3aa: CASSESLTGVRGYTF